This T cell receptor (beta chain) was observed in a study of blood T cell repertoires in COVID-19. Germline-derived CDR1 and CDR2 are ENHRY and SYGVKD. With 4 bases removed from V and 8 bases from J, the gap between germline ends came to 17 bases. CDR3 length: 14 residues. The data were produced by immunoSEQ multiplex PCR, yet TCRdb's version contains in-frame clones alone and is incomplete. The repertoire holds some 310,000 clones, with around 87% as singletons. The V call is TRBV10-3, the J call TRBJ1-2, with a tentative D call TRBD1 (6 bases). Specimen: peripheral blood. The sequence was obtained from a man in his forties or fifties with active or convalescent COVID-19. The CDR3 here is CAISVQEDRGGYTF. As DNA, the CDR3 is TGTGCCATCAGTGTTCAGGAGGACAGAGGCGGCTACACCTTC.